The next 22 T cell receptor beta chains were all read from a single sample in a study of T-cell reconstitution after alpha-beta-depleted transplantation in children. Preparing the TCRbeta library involved the use of unique molecular identifiers. MiXCR, applied by TCRdb to the PCR reads, yields one record per CDR3 protein. In the table there are fewer than 750,000 distinct CDR3 sequences, roughly 30% of which are singletons. The material sequenced was PBMCs, taken before TCRalphabeta/CD19-depleted stem cell transplant. These receptors all stem from a boy in the first two years of life with Wiskott-Aldrich syndrome, due to receive a stem cell transplant.

The chain is built from TRBV20-1 and TRBJ2-1; possibly TRBD2 for D (6 bases). Trimming removed 5 bases at V and 9 bases at J, with 17 bases between. CDR3 length: 13 amino acids. Per germline, CDR1 DFQATT and CDR2 SNEGSKA (reference sequence). CDR3 nucleotide sequence: TGCAGTGCTCTGGGGCCGGGGGAGGCTGAGCAGTTCTTC. Amino acids: CSALGPGEAEQFF.

This clonotype was seen a handful of times. The CDR3 DNA reads TGTGCCAGCAGCTTCCAGCAACTCCAAGAGACCCAGTACTTC. Protein: CASSFQQLQETQYF. The chain recombines TRBV5-5 with TRBJ2-5; D is ambiguous. The CDR3 extends over 14 amino acids. CDR1 is SGHKS and CDR2 is YYEKEE in the germline V gene (reference sequence). Trimming pared 2 bases from V and 1 base from J, leaving 9 bases between.

V gene TRBV20-1 combines with J gene TRBJ2-7; D gene unclear. CDR1 is DFQATT and CDR2 is SNEGSKA in the germline V gene (reference sequence). Trimming took off 2 bases at V and 0 bases at J, with 5 bases between the two ends. The CDR3 covers 12 residues. The CDR3, as DNA: TGCAGTGCTAGACAGGTCTCCTACGAGCAGTACTTC. It specifies CSARQVSYEQYF.

The table lists this clonotype with many counts. The junction departs from the called germline gene at one end, perhaps through a read error. This chain uses TRBV9 with TRBJ2-1; 11 bases are a match to TRBD2. Germline-derived CDR1 and CDR2 are SGDLS and YYNGEE. The CDR3 extends over 14 amino acids. CDR3 amino acids: CASTSGSSYNEQFF. The CDR3 DNA reads as TGCGCCAGCACTAGCGGGAGCTCCTACAATGAGCAGTTCTTC.

In its sample, this clonotype was seen many times. V and J are TRBV5-6 and TRBJ2-3; TRBD1 aligns across 11 bases. The CDR3 spans 17 residues. J lost 1 base, V lost 4 bases, and 8 bases had no gene match. Germline CDR1 and CDR2: SGHDT and YYEEEE. For the CDR3, the DNA is TGTGCCAGCAGCCCTGGGACAGGGGGTTGGGGCACAGATACGCAGTATTTT. The encoded protein is CASSPGTGGWGTDTQYF. Based on the CDR3 plus reference TRBV5-6 and TRBJ2-3, the full variable domain is DAGVTQSPTHLIKTRGQQVTLRCSPKSGHDTVSWYQQALGQGPQFIFQYYEEEERQRGNFPDRFSGHQFPNYSSELNVNALLLGDSALYLCASSPGTGGWGTDTQYFGPGTRLTVL.

The DNA of the CDR3 is TGCGCCAGCAGCCGCGGGGGGCGGCCCTCAGCGGGGAAGGAGTTTTTT. This translates into CASSRGGRPSAGKEFF. This chain links TRBV5-1 with TRBJ1-4; a weak D match, TRBD1 (6 bases). The CDR3 covers 16 residues. From germline, CDR1 is SGHRS and CDR2 YFSETQ. V was trimmed by 4 bases and J by 16 bases, leaving 29 bases between them.

In this sample, this clonotype turned up a few times. V is TRBV20-1 and J is TRBJ2-7; 12 nucleotides match TRBD2. Germline loops: CDR1 DFQATT, CDR2 SNEGSKA (reference sequence). V was pared by 0 bases and J by 4 bases, with 4 bases of the junction left unmatched. This CDR3 comprises 15 residues. For the CDR3, the DNA is TGCAGTGCTAGAGATATCCTAGCGGGAGGGTACGAGCAGTACTTC. Residues: CSARDILAGGYEQYF.

The rearrangement uses TRBV28 and TRBJ2-5; D tentatively fits TRBD1 or TRBD2 (6 bases each). This CDR3 is 14 amino acids long. Germline lookup yields CDR1 MDHEN and CDR2 SYDVKM. Trimming removed 9 bases at V and 3 bases at J, with 17 bases between. DNA of the CDR3: TGTGCCAGGTCTCAGGGGTGGGGGGAAGAGACCCAGTACTTC. This encodes CARSQGWGEETQYF.

The sample holds a few counts of this clonotype. This chain joins TRBV5-1 and TRBJ1-5, with a weak D call TRBD1 (5 bases). The V end was cut by 0 bases, the J end by 3 bases, with 10 bases between. The CDR3 runs to 15 residues. Germline V gene data show CDR1 as SGHRS and CDR2 as YFSETQ. CDR3 in amino acids: CASSLAQANNQPQHF. CDR3 DNA: TGCGCCAGCAGCTTGGCACAGGCTAACAATCAGCCCCAGCATTTT.

This clonotype was seen more than once but under ten times. This sequence joins TRBV20-1 and TRBJ1-1; D not certain. CDR3 length equals 12 residues. V dropped 6 bases and J dropped 3 bases, with 11 bases sitting between them. Germline loops: CDR1 DFQATT, CDR2 SNEGSKA (reference sequence). CDR3 DNA sequence: TGCAGTGCCAAACGGGGATACACTGAAGCTTTCTTT. This codes for CSAKRGYTEAFF.

CDR3 residues: CASSQGRDYLYNEQFF. In nucleotides, the CDR3 is TGCGCCAGCAGCCAAGGTCGGGACTACCTCTACAATGAGCAGTTCTTC. The V gene is TRBV4-1, the J gene TRBJ2-1; TRBD2 aligns across 7 bases. The CDR3 runs 16 residues. V trimming: 1 base; J trimming: 3 bases; junction bases outside the gene matches: 6. Germline CDR1 is MGHRA and CDR2 is YSYEKL.

The chain combines TRBV30 with TRBJ2-7; D not certain. The CDR3 runs 12 residues. Per germline, CDR1 GTSNPN and CDR2 SVGIG (reference sequence). V was cut by 2 bases and J by 3 bases, with 8 bases left in between. The CDR3 DNA reads as TGTGCCTGGAGTCTTGCACGCTACGAGCAGTACTTC. Translated, it gives CAWSLARYEQYF.

The genes are TRBV7-9 and TRBJ1-2, with 10 bases aligning to TRBD1. Germline CDR1 is SEHNR and CDR2 is FQNEAQ (reference sequence). The CDR3 consists of 13 residues. After removal of 8 bases from V and 4 bases from J, the junction contained 4 bases not matched to a gene. The CDR3 DNA is TGTGCCAGCGGGACAGGGGCTAGCTATGGCTACACCTTC. Translation: CASGTGASYGYTF. The whole variable domain, remainder taken from reference TRBV7-9 and TRBJ1-2, is DTGVSQNPRHKITKRGQNVTFRCDPISEHNRLYWYRQTLGQGPEFLTYFQNEAQLEKSRLLSDRFSAERPKGSFSTLEIQRTEQGDSAMYLCASGTGASYGYTFGSGTRLTVV.

This clonotype was picked up one time. This CDR3 reads CASRGDSHLAYEQYF. DNA of the CDR3: TGTGCCAGCAGAGGGGACAGCCACCTAGCCTACGAGCAGTACTTC. The V and J genes are TRBV3-1 and TRBJ2-7; 7 bases line up with TRBD1. CDR1 and CDR2 from the germline V gene are LGHDT and YNNKEL (reference sequence). The CDR3 runs to 15 residues. Trimming took 6 bases from V and 2 from J; bases not matched to a gene: 10.

This clonotype occurred a few times. V usage is TRBV12-3 or TRBV12-4 and J usage is TRBJ2-5; D unresolved. The CDR3 runs 15 residues. V lost 2 bases and J lost 1, with 11 bases in between. The CDR3 nucleotides are TGTGCCAGCAGTTTATTGTCCAGCGTCCAAGAGACCCAGTACTTC. Protein product: CASSLLSSVQETQYF.

There are a few counts of this clonotype. This rearrangement joins TRBV4-2 to TRBJ2-7, with D possibly matching TRBD2 (6 bases). V lost 1 base and J lost 5, with 15 bases in between. The germline gives CDR1 LGHNA, CDR2 YNFKEQ. This CDR3 region has 15 residues. CDR3 sequence (DNA): TGTGCCAGCAGCCAAGTGGCTCGCGGGAAGAACGAGCAGTACTTC. It yields the protein CASSQVARGKNEQYF.

The chain carries TRBV12-3 or TRBV12-4 and TRBJ1-3; a possible D gene is TRBD1 (5 bases). CDR3 size: 15 residues. With 3 bases removed from V and 3 bases from J, the gap between germline ends came to 12 bases. This CDR3 is CASSFWGVYGNTIYF. The CDR3 nucleotides read TGTGCCAGCAGTTTTTGGGGGGTCTATGGAAACACCATATATTTT.

This clonotype was observed a few times. This sequence joins TRBV5-1 and TRBJ2-1, with D perhaps TRBD2 (5 bases). Trimming removed 4 bases at V and 12 bases at J, with 14 bases between. The CDR3 covers 12 residues. The germline V gene has CDR1 SGHRS and CDR2 YFSETQ. The DNA for the CDR3 is TGCGCCAGCAGCATCAGCGGCCACGGGCAGTTCTTC. Amino acid sequence: CASSISGHGQFF. Full variable domain (missing parts from reference TRBV5-1 and TRBJ2-1): KAGVTQTPRYLIKTRGQQVTLSCSPISGHRSVSWYQQTPGQGLQFLFEYFSETQRNKGNFPGRFSGRQFSNSRSEMNVSTLELGDSALYLCASSISGHGQFFGPGTRLTVL.

This clonotype turned up a few times. The chain couples TRBV20-1 to TRBJ1-1, with TRBD1 matching over 8 bases. The CDR3 is made up of 15 amino acids. The V gene end was trimmed by 5 bases and the J gene end by 3 bases; junction bases not matched to a gene: 11. The germline V gene has CDR1 DFQATT and CDR2 SNEGSKA (reference sequence). DNA of the CDR3: TGCAGTGCTCCTGATCTAGGACAGGGAGACACTGAAGCTTTCTTT. Protein product: CSAPDLGQGDTEAFF.

This clonotype was seen a handful of times. The V call is TRBV20-1, the J call TRBJ2-3, with 11 bases identical to TRBD2. CDR1 is DFQATT and CDR2 is SNEGSKA in the germline V gene (reference sequence). This CDR3 contains 14 residues. In nucleotides, the CDR3 is TGCACCACTACAACTAGCGGGAGAGCAGATACGCAGTATTTT. Translation gives CTTTTSGRADTQYF.

The rearrangement uses TRBV9 and TRBJ2-6; D perhaps matches TRBD1 (6 bases). The V gene lost 1 base and the J gene lost 0 bases, with 17 bases spanning the gap. The CDR3 runs 19 residues. The V gene's germline CDR1 is SGDLS and CDR2 YYNGEE. CDR3: CASSVPTGLWGSGANVLTF. For the CDR3, the DNA is TGTGCCAGCAGCGTACCTACAGGGTTGTGGGGCTCTGGGGCCAACGTCCTGACTTTC. The variable domain in full, with the rest retrieved from reference TRBV9 and TRBJ2-6, is DSGVTQTPKHLITATGQRVTLRCSPRSGDLSVYWYQQSLDQGLQFLIQYYNGEERAKGNILERFSAQQFPDLHSELNLSSLELGDSALYFCASSVPTGLWGSGANVLTFGAGSRLTVL.

This clonotype turned up a few times. The rearrangement joins TRBV4-1 to TRBJ2-1, with 9 positions matching TRBD2. The germline gives CDR1 MGHRA, CDR2 YSYEKL. Unmatched junction bases numbered 8, after V lost 2 bases and J lost 3 bases. This CDR3 spans 17 amino acids. The CDR3 protein is CASSQPLSGSGYNEQFF. DNA of the CDR3: TGCGCCAGCAGCCAACCTCTTAGCGGGAGTGGCTACAATGAGCAGTTCTTC.